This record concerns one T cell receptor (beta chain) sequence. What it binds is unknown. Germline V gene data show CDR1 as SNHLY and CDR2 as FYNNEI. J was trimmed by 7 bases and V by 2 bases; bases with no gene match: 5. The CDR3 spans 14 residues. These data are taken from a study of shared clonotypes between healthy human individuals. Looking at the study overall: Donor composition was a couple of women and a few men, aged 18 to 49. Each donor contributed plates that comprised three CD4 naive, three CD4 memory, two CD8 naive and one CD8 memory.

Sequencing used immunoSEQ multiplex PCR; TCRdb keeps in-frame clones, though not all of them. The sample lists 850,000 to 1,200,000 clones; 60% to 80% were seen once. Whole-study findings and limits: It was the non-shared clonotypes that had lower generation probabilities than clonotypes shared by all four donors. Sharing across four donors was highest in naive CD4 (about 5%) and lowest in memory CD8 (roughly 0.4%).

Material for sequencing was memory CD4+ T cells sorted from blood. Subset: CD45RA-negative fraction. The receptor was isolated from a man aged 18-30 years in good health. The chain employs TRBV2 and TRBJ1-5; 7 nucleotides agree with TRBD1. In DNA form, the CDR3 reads TGTGCCAGCAGTGAAACGACAGGGAAGCAGCCCCAGCATTTT. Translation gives CASSETTGKQPQHF.